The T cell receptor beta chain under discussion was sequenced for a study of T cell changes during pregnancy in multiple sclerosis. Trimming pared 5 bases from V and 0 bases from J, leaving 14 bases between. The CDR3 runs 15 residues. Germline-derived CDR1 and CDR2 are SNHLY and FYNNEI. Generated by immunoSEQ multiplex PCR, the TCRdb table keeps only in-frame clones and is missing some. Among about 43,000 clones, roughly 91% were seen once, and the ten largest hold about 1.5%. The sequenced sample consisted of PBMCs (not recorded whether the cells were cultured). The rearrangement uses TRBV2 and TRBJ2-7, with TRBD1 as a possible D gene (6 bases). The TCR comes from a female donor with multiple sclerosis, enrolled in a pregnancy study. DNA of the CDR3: TGTGCCAGCAGTCGACCGACAGGCCTCTCCTACGAGCAGTACTTC. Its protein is CASSRPTGLSYEQYF.